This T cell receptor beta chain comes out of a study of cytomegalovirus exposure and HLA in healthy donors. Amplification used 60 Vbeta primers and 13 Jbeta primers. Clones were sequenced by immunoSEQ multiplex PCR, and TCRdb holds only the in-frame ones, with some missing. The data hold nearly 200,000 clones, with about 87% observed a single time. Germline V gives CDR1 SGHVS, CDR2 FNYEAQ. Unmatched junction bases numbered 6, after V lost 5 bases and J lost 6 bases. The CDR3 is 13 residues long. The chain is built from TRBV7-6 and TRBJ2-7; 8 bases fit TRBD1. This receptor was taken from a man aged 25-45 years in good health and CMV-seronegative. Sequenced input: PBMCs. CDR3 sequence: CASSRQGSSEQYF. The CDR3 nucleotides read TGTGCCAGCAGCCGACAGGGGAGTAGCGAGCAGTACTTC.